The 21 T cell receptor beta chains reported below all come from one sample, sequenced in a study of T cells in severe cutaneous drug reactions. Bulk and single-cell libraries used iRepertoire multiplex PCR with TCR subtype-specific primers. TCRdb derives one entry per CDR3 protein from the multiplex PCR reads, leaving out DNA. The sample includes roughly 7,000 distinct CDR3 sequences. The donors had carbamazepine-induced Stevens-Johnson syndrome or toxic epidermal necrolysis. The specimen sequenced was cells from a skin blister. These receptor sequences come from a human donor with toxic epidermal necrolysis, a severe cutaneous drug reaction.

This rearrangement joins TRBV30 to TRBJ1-2; TCRdb's D call of TRBD1 is untestable without DNA. This CDR3 spans 14 amino acids. Germline V gene lookup returns CDR1 GTSNPN and CDR2 SVGIG (reference sequence). CDR3 loop: CAQVGDGAMSGYTF.

The chain links TRBV12-3 or TRBV12-4 to TRBJ1-2; TCRdb names TRBD1, which stays unverified in the absence of DNA. The CDR3 extends over 14 amino acids. CDR3 amino acids: CASSPGTGVYGYTF.

The rearrangement joins TRBV9 to TRBJ2-2. Germline V gene sequence: CDR1 SGDLS, CDR2 YYNGEE. This CDR3 region has 12 residues. The CDR3: CASSYTTGELFF.

The rearrangement joins TRBV11-2 to TRBJ2-5; TCRdb returns TRBD1, unconfirmable since there is no DNA. Germline CDR1 is SGHAT and CDR2 is FQNNGV. The CDR3 covers 16 residues. CDR3 in amino acids: CASSSTPQDYQETQYF.

The J gene is TRBJ2-7, the V gene TRBV28; TCRdb returns TRBD1, unconfirmable since there is no DNA. The V gene's germline CDR1 is MDHEN and CDR2 SYDVKM. The CDR3 consists of 12 residues. The CDR3: CASSLSRRDPYF.

The rearrangement uses TRBV4-3 and TRBJ2-1; there is no DNA to check the TCRdb D call of TRBD1. This CDR3 has 15 amino acids. Germline CDR1 is LGHNA and CDR2 is YSLEER. The CDR3 reads CASSQGSGRWDEQFF.

The chain joins TRBV6-5 to TRBJ1-3; TCRdb's D call, TRBD1, is unchecked because there is no DNA. The germline V gene has CDR1 MNHEY and CDR2 SVGAGI. The CDR3 is 14 amino acids. CDR3 loop: CASSYLGAGNTIYF.

The CDR3 sequence is CSVGGWVRGNEQFF. The chain combines TRBV29-1 with TRBJ2-1; no DNA is available, so the TRBD1 call from TCRdb remains unchecked. The germline gives CDR1 SQVTM, CDR2 ANQGSEA. The CDR3 sequence is 14 residues long.

This chain joins TRBV6-2 or TRBV6-3 and TRBJ2-1; TCRdb's D call of TRBD2 is untestable without DNA. The CDR3 extends over 13 amino acids. Germline CDR1 and CDR2: MNHEY and SVGEGT. This CDR3 reads CATGREAYNEQFF.

The chain is built from TRBV2 and TRBJ1-2; TCRdb calls TRBD1, which cannot be checked without DNA. The V gene's germline CDR1 is SNHLY and CDR2 FYNNEI. The CDR3 contains 14 residues. CDR3 amino acids: CASTDQGADYGYTF. Variable domain in full (rest from reference TRBV2 and TRBJ1-2): EPEVTQTPSHQVTQMGQEVILRCVPISNHLYFYWYRQILGQKVEFLVSFYNNEISEKSEIFDDQFSVERPDGSNFTLKIRSTKLEDSAMYFCASTDQGADYGYTFGSGTRLTVV.

The chain is built from TRBV18 and TRBJ2-3; TCRdb picks TRBD1, but there is no DNA to check that call. Germline V gene lookup returns CDR1 KGHSH and CDR2 LQKENI. This CDR3 spans 17 amino acids. CDR3 in amino acids: CASSPRDRGIGTDTQYF.

This chain joins TRBV27 and TRBJ2-4; TCRdb selects TRBD1, and the lack of DNA leaves this call unchecked. Germline V gene lookup returns CDR1 MNHEY and CDR2 SMNVEV (reference sequence). This CDR3 contains 15 residues. CDR3 loop: CASSGQGFSKNIQYF.

The J gene is TRBJ2-5, the V gene TRBV13; TCRdb's D call, TRBD2, is unchecked because there is no DNA. Germline V gene data show CDR1 as PRHDT and CDR2 as FYEKMQ (reference sequence). CDR3 size: 14 residues. The CDR3 here is CASSSRLAGETQYF.

Judged by frequency, this clonotype is medium-sized (0.01 to 0.1%). The chain links TRBV28 to TRBJ2-1; TCRdb outputs TRBD1, but without DNA this stays unchecked. The CDR3 consists of 13 residues. Germline V gives CDR1 MDHEN, CDR2 SYDVKM. Here the CDR3 reads CASSLSPPSEQFF.

By frequency, this clonotype is medium-sized. The CDR3 is CSADLAGATDTQYF. The chain uses TRBV20-1 and TRBJ2-3; the TCRdb call, TRBD2, lacks DNA for checking. CDR3 length: 14 residues. Per germline, CDR1 DFQATT and CDR2 SNEGSKA (reference sequence).

Frequency places this clonotype as medium-sized. This CDR3 is CASSPTWNQPQHF. The chain couples TRBV12-3 or TRBV12-4 to TRBJ1-5. The CDR3 sequence is 13 residues long.

This clonotype is classed as medium-sized by frequency. The rearrangement joins TRBV28 to TRBJ2-5. This CDR3 has 13 residues. Germline V gene lookup returns CDR1 MDHEN and CDR2 SYDVKM. The chain's CDR3 is CASSLGPRETQYF.

Considering frequency, this clonotype is medium-sized (0.01 to 0.1%). The chain combines TRBV6-5 with TRBJ1-6. CDR1 is MNHEY and CDR2 is SVGAGI in the germline V gene. This CDR3 has 16 amino acids. The CDR3 spells CASSYSEALLNSPLHF.

The genes are TRBV12-3 or TRBV12-4 and TRBJ1-4; TCRdb picks TRBD1, but there is no DNA to check that call. The CDR3 consists of 14 residues. CDR3 protein: CAIAKGENLAKLFF.

The V and J genes are TRBV28 and TRBJ2-1; the TCRdb D gene call, TRBD2, has no DNA to confirm it. The germline CDR1 and CDR2 sequences are MDHEN and SYDVKM. The CDR3 totals 20 residues. The CDR3 spells CASSLSASGSLVSSYNEQFF.

According to its frequency, this clonotype is medium-sized. The chain employs TRBV28 and TRBJ2-5; the TCRdb call, TRBD2, lacks DNA for checking. Germline CDR1 and CDR2: MDHEN and SYDVKM. The CDR3 totals 13 residues. CDR3 region: CASRLAPQETQYF.